This T cell receptor (beta chain) was recovered during a study of blood T cell repertoires in COVID-19. Study details: Whether acute or convalescent, the COVID-19 samples came from the United States, Italy and Spain.

The study drew participants aged about 18 to 89 years from 20 to 30 US areas. Generated by immunoSEQ multiplex PCR, the TCRdb table keeps only in-frame clones and is missing some. The sample has more than 200,000 clones, roughly 90% seen once. The germline V gene encodes CDR1 SEHNR and CDR2 FQNEAQ (reference sequence). This CDR3 is built from 15 residues. V was shortened by 1 base and J by 4 bases, with 13 bases between the two germline ends. Material for sequencing was PBMCs or T cells enriched from blood (not recorded which). The TCR was taken from a woman in her twenties or thirties with acute COVID-19. V is TRBV7-9 and J is TRBJ1-1; no clear D gene. The CDR3 spells CASSLDWVEGTEAFF. In DNA form, the CDR3 reads TGTGCCAGCAGCTTAGATTGGGTCGAGGGCACTGAAGCTTTCTTT.